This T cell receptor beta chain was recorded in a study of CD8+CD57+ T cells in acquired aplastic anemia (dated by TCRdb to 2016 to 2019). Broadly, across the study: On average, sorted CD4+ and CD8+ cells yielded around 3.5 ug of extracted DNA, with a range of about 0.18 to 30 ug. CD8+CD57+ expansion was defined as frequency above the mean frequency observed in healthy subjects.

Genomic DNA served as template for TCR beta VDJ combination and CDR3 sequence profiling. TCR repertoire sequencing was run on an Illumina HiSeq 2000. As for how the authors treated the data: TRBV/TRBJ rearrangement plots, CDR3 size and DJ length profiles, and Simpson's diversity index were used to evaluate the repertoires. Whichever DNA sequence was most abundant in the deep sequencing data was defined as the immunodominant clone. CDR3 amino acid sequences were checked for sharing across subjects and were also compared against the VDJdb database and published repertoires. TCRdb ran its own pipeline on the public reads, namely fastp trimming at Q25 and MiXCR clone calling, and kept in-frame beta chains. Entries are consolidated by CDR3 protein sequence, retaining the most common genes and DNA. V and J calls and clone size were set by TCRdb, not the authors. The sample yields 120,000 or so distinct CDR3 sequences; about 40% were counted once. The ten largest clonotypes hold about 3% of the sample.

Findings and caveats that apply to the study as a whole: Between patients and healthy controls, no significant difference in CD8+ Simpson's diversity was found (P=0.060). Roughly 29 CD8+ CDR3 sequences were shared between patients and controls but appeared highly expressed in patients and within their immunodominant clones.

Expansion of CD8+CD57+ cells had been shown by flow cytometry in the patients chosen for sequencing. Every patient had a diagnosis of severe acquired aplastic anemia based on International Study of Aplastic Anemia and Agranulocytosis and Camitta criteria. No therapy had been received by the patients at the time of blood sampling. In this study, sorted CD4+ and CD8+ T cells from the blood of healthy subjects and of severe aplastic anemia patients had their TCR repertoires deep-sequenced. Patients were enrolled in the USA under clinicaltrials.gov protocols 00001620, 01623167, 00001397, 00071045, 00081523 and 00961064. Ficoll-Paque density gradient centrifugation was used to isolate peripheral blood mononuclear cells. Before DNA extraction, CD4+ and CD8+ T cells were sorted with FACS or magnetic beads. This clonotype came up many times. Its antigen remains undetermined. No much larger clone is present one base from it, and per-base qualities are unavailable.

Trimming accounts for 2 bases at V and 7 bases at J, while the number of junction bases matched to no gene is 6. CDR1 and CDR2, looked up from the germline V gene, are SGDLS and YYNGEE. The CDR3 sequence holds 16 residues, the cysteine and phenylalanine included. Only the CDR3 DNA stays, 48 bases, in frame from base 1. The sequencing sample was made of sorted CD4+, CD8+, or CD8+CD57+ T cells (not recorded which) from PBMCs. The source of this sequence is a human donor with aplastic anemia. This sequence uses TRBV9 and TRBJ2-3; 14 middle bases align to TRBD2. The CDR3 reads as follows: CASSVRTSGGRNTQYF. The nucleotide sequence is TGTGCCAGCAGCGTCCGGACTAGCGGGGGGCGGAATACGCAGTATTTT. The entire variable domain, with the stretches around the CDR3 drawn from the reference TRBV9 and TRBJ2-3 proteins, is DSGVTQTPKHLITATGQRVTLRCSPRSGDLSVYWYQQSLDQGLQFLIQYYNGEERAKGNILERFSAQQFPDLHSELNLSSLELGDSALYFCASSVRTSGGRNTQYFGPGTRLTVL.